This TCR beta chain was identified in a study of shared clonotypes between healthy human individuals. Some clones are missing from TCRdb's copy, which holds only in-frame ones; the method was immunoSEQ multiplex PCR. Altogether about 1.5 million clones are present, 95% to 99% being singletons, with the ten largest covering approximately 0.45%. The CDR3 extends over 16 amino acids. V shed 3 bases and J shed 0 bases, with 13 bases lying between them. Per the germline V gene, CDR1 is SGHRS and CDR2 is YFSETQ. Sample: naive CD4+ T cells sorted from blood. The sample's subset: CD45RA+ positively selected. This clonotype was sampled from a man aged 30 to 45 in good health. V usage is TRBV5-1 and J usage is TRBJ1-3; no clear D gene. The CDR3 protein is CASSSLIGSSGNTIYF. CDR3 nucleotide sequence: TGCGCCAGCAGCTCGCTTATTGGGAGCTCTGGAAACACCATATATTTT.